The rows below give T cell receptor beta chains drawn from one sample of a study of cytomegalovirus exposure and HLA in healthy donors. Only in-frame clones appear in the TCRdb table, and some are missing; sequencing was by immunoSEQ multiplex PCR. This table holds more than 85,000 clones, about 80% found once. Sequencing used PBMCs. The source is a female donor in good health and CMV-seropositive. The CDR3 runs from the conserved cysteine through the conserved F or W. A D gene is named only where the DNA matches it firmly. Clone size is shown for a subset of rows, as once, few, many or a class of expanded clone.

J	V	D	size	CDR3	DNA
TRBJ2-1	TRBV27	TRBD2	.	CASSSASGAYNEQFF	TGTGCCAGCAGTTCGGCTAGCGGCGCCTACAATGAGCAGTTCTTC
TRBJ1-1	TRBV7-6	.	.	CASSLGQGEAFF	TGTGCCAGCAGCTTAGGGCAGGGTGAAGCTTTCTTT
TRBJ2-2	TRBV18	.	.	CASSLGPGTNVRTGELFF	TGTGCCAGCTCACTCGGGCCAGGGACAAACGTGCGCACCGGGGAGCTGTTTTTT
TRBJ1-1	TRBV7-9	TRBD1	few	CASSAPGTGNTEAFF	TGTGCCAGCAGCGCCCCCGGGACAGGGAACACTGAAGCTTTCTTT
TRBJ1-2	TRBV10-1	.	.	CASSESGDYGYTF	TGCGCCAGCAGTGAGTCCGGGGACTATGGCTACACCTTC
TRBJ1-2	TRBV11-2	TRBD1	.	CASRGQGSNYGYTF	TGTGCCAGCAGAGGACAGGGGTCTAACTATGGCTACACCTTC
TRBJ2-6	TRBV7-2	.	.	CASSFRDTQSSGANVLTF	TGTGCCAGCAGCTTCCGGGACACCCAGTCCTCTGGGGCCAACGTCCTGACTTTC
TRBJ2-3	TRBV30	TRBD2	once	CAWSGRLGLAGETDTQYF	TGTGCCTGGAGTGGAAGGCTGGGACTAGCGGGAGAAACAGATACGCAGTATTTT
TRBJ2-1	TRBV19	.	.	CASSSLGPNEQFF	TGTGCCAGTAGTTCCCTGGGGCCCAATGAGCAGTTCTTC
TRBJ1-5	TRBV6-1	TRBD1	.	CASSASGQGGYNQPQHF	TGTGCCAGCAGTGCCAGTGGACAGGGGGGATACAATCAGCCCCAGCATTTT
TRBJ2-5	TRBV5-1	TRBD1	.	CASSPRTGVETQYF	TGTGCCAGCAGCCCCCGGACAGGGGTAGAGACCCAGTACTTC
TRBJ1-5	TRBV23-1	TRBD1	once	CASSQSGTGINQPQHF	TGCGCCAGCAGTCAATCGGGGACAGGTATCAATCAGCCCCAGCATTTT
TRBJ2-7	TRBV4-1	TRBD1	.	CASSQPGQSSSYEQYF	TGCGCCAGCAGCCAGCCGGGACAGAGTAGCTCCTACGAGCAGTACTTC
TRBJ2-2	TRBV15	TRBD1	once	CATSRGIDRGGSGLSGELFF	TGTGCCACCAGCAGAGGGATAGACAGGGGCGGTTCCGGACTCTCCGGGGAGCTGTTTTTT
TRBJ2-3	TRBV30	.	.	CAWGLPSTDTQYF	TGTGCCTGGGGACTCCCAAGCACAGATACGCAGTATTTT
TRBJ2-3	TRBV4-3	TRBD2	.	CASSSRGGTDTQYF	TGCGCCAGCAGCTCGCGGGGGGGCACAGATACGCAGTATTTT
TRBJ2-2	TRBV4-2	TRBD2	.	CASRAGEVGELFF	TGTGCCAGCCGAGCGGGGGAAGTCGGGGAGCTGTTTTTT
TRBJ2-1	TRBV19	TRBD2	.	CASSILLAGESSYNEQFF	TGTGCCAGTAGTATTCTACTAGCGGGGGAGAGCTCCTACAATGAGCAGTTCTTC
TRBJ1-5	TRBV19	TRBD1	.	CASSMTGNQPQHF	TGTGCCAGTAGTATGACAGGGAATCAGCCCCAGCATTTT
TRBJ2-1	TRBV14	TRBD2	.	CASSLGTNRYNEQFF	TGTGCCAGCAGCCTCGGGACTAACCGCTACAATGAGCAGTTCTTC
TRBJ2-7	TRBV4-1	.	.	CASSQGTGLGQYF	TGCGCCAGCAGCCAAGGTACAGGGCTGGGACAGTACTTC
TRBJ1-1	TRBV7-6	.	.	CASSLGEGRTEAFF	TGTGCCAGCAGCTTAGGGGAGGGAAGAACTGAAGCTTTCTTT
TRBJ2-7	TRBV23-1	.	.	CASSPLHPRETYEQYF	TGCGCCAGCAGTCCCCTCCATCCCCGGGAAACCTACGAGCAGTACTTC
TRBJ1-5	TRBV7-2	.	few	CASSLDRSSNQPQHF	TGTGCCAGCAGCTTAGACAGGTCTAGCAATCAGCCCCAGCATTTT
TRBJ1-1	TRBV27	.	.	CASSLTPREDTEAFF	TGTGCCAGCAGTCTCACCCCTAGGGAGGACACTGAAGCTTTCTTT
TRBJ1-1	TRBV5-1	.	few	CASSLNRVTEAFF	TGCGCCAGCAGCTTAAACAGGGTCACTGAAGCTTTCTTT
TRBJ1-4	TRBV18	TRBD1	once	CASSPRDRGEKLFF	TGTGCCAGCTCACCACGGGACAGGGGTGAAAAACTGTTTTTT
TRBJ1-1	TRBV18	.	once	CASSPLKGDTEAFF	TGTGCCAGCTCACCACTTAAGGGGGACACTGAAGCTTTCTTT
TRBJ1-1	TRBV27	TRBD1	.	CASSFSSVVTNRGAGTEAFF	TGTGCCAGCAGTTTCTCATCAGTGGTAACCAACAGGGGGGCAGGTACTGAAGCTTTCTTT
TRBJ1-5	TRBV4-3	.	.	CASSQDRGSNQPQHF	TGCGCCAGCAGCCAAGATCGGGGAAGCAATCAGCCCCAGCATTTT
TRBJ1-4	TRBV7-2	.	.	CASSLEGANEKLFF	TGTGCCAGCAGCTTAGAGGGAGCTAATGAAAAACTGTTTTTT
TRBJ1-1	TRBV15	.	.	CATSRDRRGNTEAFF	TGTGCCACCAGCAGAGATCGGAGAGGGAACACTGAAGCTTTCTTT
TRBJ2-4	TRBV29-1	TRBD1	.	CSGRTGGSQYF	TGCAGCGGGCGAACAGGGGGCAGTCAGTACTTC
TRBJ1-4	TRBV19	.	.	CASSIGRGTLDEKLFF	TGTGCCAGTAGTATAGGGCGGGGTACGTTGGATGAAAAACTGTTTTTT
TRBJ2-1	TRBV7-9	TRBD1	few	CASSLVRDRVYEQFF	TGTGCCAGCAGCTTAGTCCGGGACAGGGTCTATGAGCAGTTCTTC
TRBJ2-7	TRBV2	TRBD2	.	CASSHGTSGRAREQYF	TGTGCCAGCAGCCACGGGACTAGCGGGAGGGCCAGGGAGCAGTACTTC
TRBJ2-5	TRBV11-2	.	.	CASSRQRQETQYF	TGTGCCAGCAGCCGACAACGCCAAGAGACCCAGTACTTC
TRBJ1-5	TRBV30	.	.	CAYEAGNQPQHF	TGTGCCTATGAGGCGGGGAATCAGCCCCAGCATTTT
TRBJ1-2	TRBV19	TRBD1	.	CASSMAGQGANNYGYTF	TGTGCCAGTAGTATGGCGGGACAGGGGGCGAATAATTATGGCTACACCTTC